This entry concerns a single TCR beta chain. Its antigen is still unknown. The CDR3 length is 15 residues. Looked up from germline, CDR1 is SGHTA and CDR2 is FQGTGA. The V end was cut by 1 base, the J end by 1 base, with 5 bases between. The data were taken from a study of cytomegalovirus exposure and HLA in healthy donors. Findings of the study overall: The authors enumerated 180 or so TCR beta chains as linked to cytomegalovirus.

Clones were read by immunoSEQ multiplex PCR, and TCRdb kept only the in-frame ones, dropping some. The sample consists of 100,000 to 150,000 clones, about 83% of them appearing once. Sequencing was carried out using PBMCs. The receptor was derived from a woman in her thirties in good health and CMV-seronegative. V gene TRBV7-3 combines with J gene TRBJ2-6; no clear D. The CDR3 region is CASSLSGSGANVLTF. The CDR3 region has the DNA TGTGCCAGCAGCTTAAGCGGTTCTGGGGCCAACGTCCTGACTTTC.